This record looks at one TCR beta chain sequence and its context. The length of the CDR3 is 16 residues. V was clipped by 5 bases and J by 3 bases, with 19 bases between them. Germline V gene lookup returns CDR1 LGHNT and CDR2 FRNRAP. In the study's own analysis: Amplified reference gene primers provided the basis for estimating nucleated cell counts. TCRdb keeps only in-frame clones here, not all; method: immunoSEQ multiplex PCR. For V, J and clone size, that table is used; D and trimming come from the DNA. The repertoire holds 200,000 or so clones, with around 90% as singletons. Recruitment covered about two dozen US areas and drew participants whose ages spanned about 18 to 95 years. Assignments of participants to cohorts depended upon their own reported clinical history. The entry originates in a study of blood T cell repertoires in COVID-19.

The V gene is TRBV12-5, the J gene TRBJ1-1, with no clear D. The source of this sequence is a young woman who had recovered from COVID-19. The sequenced sample was PBMCs or T cells enriched from blood (not recorded which). DNA of the CDR3: TGTGCTAGTGGTGTCCGGGAAGGGTTTGGCGACACTGAAGCTTTCTTT. Protein product: CASGVREGFGDTEAFF.